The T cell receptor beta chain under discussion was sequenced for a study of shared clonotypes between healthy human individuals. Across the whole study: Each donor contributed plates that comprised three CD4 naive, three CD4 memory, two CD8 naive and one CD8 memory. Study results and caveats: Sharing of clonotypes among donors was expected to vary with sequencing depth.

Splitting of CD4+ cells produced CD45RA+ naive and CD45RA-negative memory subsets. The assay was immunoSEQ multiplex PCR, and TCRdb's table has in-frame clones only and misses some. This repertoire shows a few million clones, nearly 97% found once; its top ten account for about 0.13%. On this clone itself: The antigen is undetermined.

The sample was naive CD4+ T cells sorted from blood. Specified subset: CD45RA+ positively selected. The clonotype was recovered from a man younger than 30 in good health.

The CDR3 bases are TGTGCCAGCAGCTCGGCCGGGACAGGGTTGGCAGAGACCCAGTACTTC. Protein: CASSSAGTGLAETQYF. This sequence joins TRBV7-6 and TRBJ2-5; the match to TRBD1 covers 9 bases. This CDR3 region has 16 residues. In germline, CDR1 is SGHVS, CDR2 FNYEAQ. With 4 bases clipped from V and 4 bases from J, the junction kept 10 bases outside the gene matches.